This passage covers 24 T cell receptor beta chains from one sample sequenced in a study of Ad26.COV2.S vaccination and SARS-CoV-2 variants. This sample's treatment: 15 to 20 received Ad26.COV2.S at low or high dose, single or two shots; 5 received placebo; per-sample allocation not given. Sample collection was performed on day 63 after the first vaccine or placebo injection. TCRdb keeps only in-frame clones here, not all; method: immunoSEQ multiplex PCR. Seen here are 350,000 to 500,000 clones, 75% to 90% observed once, and the top ten hold over 2.5%. The sequencing here drew on peripheral blood, taken in a trial of Ad26.COV2.S vaccine versus placebo. The receptors derive from a person aged 18-65 years who received the Ad26.COV2.S COVID-19 vaccine or a placebo.

The rearrangement links TRBV7-3 to TRBJ2-3; no clear D gene. Germline-derived CDR1 and CDR2 are SGHTA and FQGTGA. CDR3 length: 15 amino acids. The V gene lost 3 bases and the J gene lost 4 bases, with 14 bases spanning the gap. The CDR3 coding sequence is TGTGCCAGCAGCTTGTATGTGGGTGGGTCAGATACGCAGTATTTT. Translation gives CASSLYVGGSDTQYF.

J is TRBJ2-7 and V is TRBV27, with a possible D match to TRBD1 (5 bases). Germline lookup yields CDR1 MNHEY and CDR2 SMNVEV (reference sequence). The CDR3 is 12 amino acids. The V and J ends lost 6 bases and 6 bases respectively, with 12 bases between them. As DNA, the CDR3 is TGTGCCAGCAGGTCCCAACAGGTCGAGCAGTACGTC. Translating it yields CASRSQQVEQYV.

V gene TRBV30 combines with J gene TRBJ1-6; unclear D gene. There are 13 residues in the CDR3. The germline CDR1 and CDR2 sequences are GTSNPN and SVGIG (reference sequence). The V end was cut by 4 bases, the J end by 5 bases, with 9 bases between. CDR3 protein: CAWTFPHNSPLHF. For the CDR3, the DNA is TGTGCCTGGACGTTCCCCCATAATTCACCCCTCCACTTT.

The rearrangement joins TRBV7-9 to TRBJ2-4; weak D call: TRBD1 (5 bases). CDR3 length: 15 residues. From germline, CDR1 is SEHNR and CDR2 FQNEAQ (reference sequence). The V end lost 2 bases, the J end lost 4 bases, and 12 bases lay between the germline ends. In DNA, the CDR3 is TGTGCCAGCAGCTTAACCTCAGGGCGGAAAAACATTCAGTACTTC. It is translated as CASSLTSGRKNIQYF.

J is TRBJ1-5 and V is TRBV18, with 8 bases matching TRBD1. Germline values: CDR1 KGHSH, CDR2 LQKENI. After removal of 3 bases from V and 5 bases from J, the junction contained 3 bases not matched to a gene. The CDR3 extends over 14 amino acids. For the CDR3, the DNA is TGTGCCAGCTCACCGGACAGGGACGATCAGCCCCAGCATTTT. Translating gives CASSPDRDDQPQHF. Combining the CDR3 with reference TRBV18 and TRBJ1-5 gives the whole variable domain NAGVMQNPRHLVRRRGQEARLRCSPMKGHSHVYWYRQLPEEGLKFMVYLQKENIIDESGMPKERFSAEFPKEGPSILRIQQVVRGDSAAYFCASSPDRDDQPQHFGDGTRLSIL.

The V gene is TRBV6-5, the J gene TRBJ2-3; the D is unclear. This CDR3 is built from 13 residues. Germline CDR1 reads MNHEY; CDR2 reads SVGAGI. Trimming took 2 bases from V and 3 from J, leaving 6 bases between them. The CDR3 DNA is TGTGCCAGCAGTTACGGGCGGACAGATACGCAGTATTTT. Amino acids: CASSYGRTDTQYF.

A word on this clone: The sample has other DNA sequences that encode this CDR3 too. This chain connects TRBV9 to TRBJ1-5, with D unclear. The CDR3 extends over 14 amino acids. Germline CDR1 reads SGDLS; CDR2 reads YYNGEE. Trimming took 0 bases from V and 2 from J, leaving 6 bases between them. In DNA, the CDR3 is TGTGCCAGCAGCGTAGATGGGGGCAATCAGCCCCAGCATTTT. Protein sequence: CASSVDGGNQPQHF.

V is TRBV18 and J is TRBJ2-5; D ambiguous. V was cut by 3 bases and J by 1 base, with 15 bases left in between. This CDR3 has 16 amino acids. The V gene's germline CDR1 is KGHSH and CDR2 LQKENI. The CDR3 DNA reads TGTGCCAGCTCACCCCTCGAATTATGGCCCCAAGAGACCCAGTACTTC. It specifies CASSPLELWPQETQYF.

The V and J genes are TRBV15 and TRBJ2-1, with 10 bases identical to TRBD2. With 0 bases clipped from V and 2 bases from J, the junction kept 10 bases outside the gene matches. CDR3 size: 19 residues. Germline CDR1 and CDR2: LNHNV and YYDKDF (reference sequence). CDR3 region: CATSRDERGGPIAYNEQFF. CDR3 in DNA: TGTGCCACCAGCAGAGATGAGCGGGGGGGTCCCATAGCCTACAATGAGCAGTTCTTC.

This clone has just one count. DNA for the CDR3: TGCGCCAGCAGCCCGCACCGGGACATCCCTAGCACAGATACGCAGTATTTT. Protein: CASSPHRDIPSTDTQYF. The rearrangement joins TRBV4-3 to TRBJ2-3; the D gene is possibly TRBD1 (6 bases). This CDR3 comprises 17 residues. Germline CDR1 is LGHNA and CDR2 is YSLEER. V lost 4 bases and J 0 bases, leaving 17 bases between the germline ends.

The genes are TRBV30 and TRBJ1-5; no clear D. From germline, CDR1 is GTSNPN and CDR2 SVGIG (reference sequence). The CDR3 is 13 amino acids. V was shortened by 7 bases and J by 6 bases, with 16 bases between the two germline ends. CDR3 in DNA: TGTGCCTCCTCGTTCGCGGCGGGTCAGCCCCAGCATTTT. Translation: CASSFAAGQPQHF. Complete variable domain (other parts from reference TRBV30 and TRBJ1-5): SQTIHQWPATLVQPVGSPLSLECTVEGTSNPNLYWYRQAAGRGLQLLFYSVGIGQISSEVPQNLSASRPQDRQFILSSKKLLLSDSGFYLCASSFAAGQPQHFGDGTRLSIL.

The chain has TRBV7-8 and TRBJ2-5; D is uncertain. V shed 2 bases and J shed 5 bases, with 24 bases lying between them. The CDR3 length is 18 residues. Germline V gives CDR1 SGHVS, CDR2 FQNEAQ. CDR3 nucleotide sequence: TGTGCCAGCAGCTTATTGTATATGAGGCCTCTGCCCCAGGAGACCCAGTACTTC. It encodes CASSLLYMRPLPQETQYF.

The chain joins TRBV9 to TRBJ1-4; perhaps TRBD1 as D (5 bases). In germline, CDR1 is SGDLS, CDR2 YYNGEE. Trimming removed 4 bases at V and 6 bases at J, with 16 bases between. The CDR3 sequence is 15 residues long. For the CDR3, the DNA is TGTGCCAGCAGCACCACAGGAGACCCATATGAAAAACTGTTTTTT. It specifies CASSTTGDPYEKLFF.

This clone is a singleton in its sample. The chain uses TRBV2 and TRBJ2-7, with D hard to call. Germline lookup yields CDR1 SNHLY and CDR2 FYNNEI. The CDR3 has 11 amino acids. V lost 5 bases, J lost 3 bases, and 5 bases lay in between. The CDR3 DNA reads TGTGCCAGCAGTAACCGCTACGAGCAGTACTTC. It encodes CASSNRYEQYF.

The J gene is TRBJ1-4, the V gene TRBV6-5, with TRBD1 matching over 7 bases. This CDR3 has 14 residues. Trimming at V came to 2 bases and at J to 6 bases, leaving 3 bases not matched to a gene. Germline V gives CDR1 MNHEY, CDR2 SVGAGI. CDR3 in amino acids: CASSYRDSDEKLFF. In nucleotides, the CDR3 is TGTGCCAGCAGTTACCGGGACAGTGATGAAAAACTGTTTTTT.

The chain couples TRBV12-3 or TRBV12-4 to TRBJ1-5; D gene ambiguous. Deletions cut 5 bases from V and 7 bases from J, with 12 bases between. The CDR3 length is 13 residues. The DNA for the CDR3 is TGTGCCAGCAGTCCGGACTTCACCCAGCCCCAGCATTTT. Protein sequence: CASSPDFTQPQHF.

This clone was counted between two and nine times. V usage is TRBV5-6 and J usage is TRBJ1-3; TRBD1 is a possible D gene (6 bases). Germline V gives CDR1 SGHDT, CDR2 YYEEEE. The CDR3 extends over 18 amino acids. Trimming left V 4 bases short and J 0 bases short, with 20 bases between. CDR3 residues: CASSQHLRGLSSGNTIYF. In DNA, the CDR3 is TGTGCCAGCAGCCAACACCTCAGGGGCTTAAGCTCTGGAAACACCATATATTTT.

The V gene is TRBV15, the J gene TRBJ2-5; 7 nucleotides line up with TRBD2. The ends lost 0 bases at V and 9 bases at J; junction bases unmatched: 13. The CDR3 spans 16 residues. CDR1 is LNHNV and CDR2 is YYDKDF in the germline V gene (reference sequence). DNA for the CDR3: TGTGCCACCAGCAGAGATCTAGCGGCGCCCAAAATGGCCCAGTACTTC. It specifies CATSRDLAAPKMAQYF.

The chain joins TRBV19 to TRBJ2-7, with D perhaps matching TRBD2 (5 bases). The germline V gene encodes CDR1 LNHDA and CDR2 SQIVND (reference sequence). The CDR3 totals 15 residues. The V and J ends lost 6 bases and 4 bases respectively, with 19 bases between them. Here the CDR3 reads CASSYKDSSLYEQYF. CDR3 in DNA: TGTGCCAGTAGCTACAAGGACTCTTCACTTTACGAGCAGTACTTC.

The chain carries TRBV28 and TRBJ1-1; the D gene is possibly TRBD1 (6 bases). There are 12 residues in the CDR3. CDR1 MDHEN and CDR2 SYDVKM come from the germline V gene. The germline V and J ends were trimmed by 7 bases and 5 bases, with 11 bases remaining between them. The CDR3 DNA is TGTGCCAGCAACAGGGAGGGAACTGAAGCTTTCTTT. Protein product: CASNREGTEAFF.

This rearrangement joins TRBV28 to TRBJ1-2, with a tentative D call TRBD1 (6 bases). CDR1 and CDR2 (germline): MDHEN, SYDVKM. This CDR3 is built from 14 residues. Trimming removed 6 bases at V and 7 bases at J, with 18 bases between. The CDR3 is CASSRGGRGSGYTF. CDR3 coding DNA: TGTGCCAGCAGCCGGGGAGGAAGGGGGAGTGGCTACACCTTC.

J is TRBJ2-5 and V is TRBV12-3 or TRBV12-4; no firm D call. V lost 8 bases, J lost 7 bases, and 17 bases lay in between. The CDR3 consists of 13 residues. The DNA of the CDR3 is TGTGCCAGCGGAACACTGGGTGTGGGGACCCAGTACTTC. It specifies CASGTLGVGTQYF.

This rearrangement joins TRBV7-9 to TRBJ1-1, with 7 nucleotides matching TRBD1. The CDR3 loop spans 13 amino acids. CDR1 and CDR2 from the germline V gene are SEHNR and FQNEAQ (reference sequence). V lost 2 bases to trimming and J lost 4 bases; unmatched junction nucleotides: 1. CDR3: CASSLWDSTEAFF. The CDR3 DNA follows: TGTGCCAGCAGCTTATGGGACAGCACTGAAGCTTTCTTT.

As regards this clone: The same CDR3 is also encoded by other DNA sequences in this sample. The chain carries TRBV20-1 and TRBJ1-2; no clear D. The CDR3 loop spans 10 amino acids. V was clipped by 6 bases and J by 2 bases, with 4 bases between them. Per the germline V gene, CDR1 is DFQATT and CDR2 is SNEGSKA (reference sequence). DNA of the CDR3: TGCAGTGCAAGCAACTATGGCTACACCTTC. It translates to CSASNYGYTF.